One sample yielded the 24 T cell receptor beta chains listed below, sequenced in a study of cytomegalovirus exposure and HLA in healthy donors. The PCR was carried out with 60 Vbeta primers and 13 Jbeta primers. Using immunoSEQ multiplex PCR, the repertoire was profiled, and TCRdb retains in-frame clones only, with some absent. The table has some 170,000 clones, approximately 80% seen once. The specimen sequenced was PBMCs. The receptor source for this set is a woman in her 30s in good health and CMV-seronegative.

The genes are TRBV27 and TRBJ2-1, with D uncertain. Germline V gene sequence: CDR1 MNHEY, CDR2 SMNVEV (reference sequence). This CDR3 is 13 amino acids long. V lost 6 bases and J 7 bases, leaving 13 bases between the germline ends. The CDR3 protein is CASRPFSVNEQFF. DNA of the CDR3: TGTGCCAGCAGACCTTTTTCGGTGAATGAGCAGTTCTTC.

The chain uses TRBV7-8 and TRBJ1-5; 10 bases are a match to TRBD1. Germline V lookup: CDR1 SGHVS, CDR2 FQNEAQ. This CDR3 is 17 amino acids long. The ends lost 5 bases at V and 0 bases at J; junction bases unmatched: 7. Here the CDR3 reads CASSLRDRGYSNQPQHF. CDR3 nucleotides: TGTGCCAGCAGCCTCCGGGACAGGGGATATAGCAATCAGCCCCAGCATTTT.

The chain recombines TRBV11-3 with TRBJ2-7, with TRBD2 matching 9 bases. This CDR3 is 15 amino acids long. Germline CDR1 SGHNT, CDR2 YENEEA. V shed 0 bases, J shed 2 bases, and the junction held 2 bases outside the gene matches. The CDR3 here is CASSLDSSGAYEQYF. In DNA, the CDR3 is TGTGCCAGCAGCTTAGATTCTAGCGGGGCCTACGAGCAGTACTTC.

This chain links TRBV5-1 with TRBJ2-1; no clear D gene. V dropped 4 bases and J dropped 0 bases, with 14 bases sitting between them. This CDR3 has 16 amino acids. Germline CDR1 is SGHRS and CDR2 is YFSETQ. In DNA form, the CDR3 reads TGCGCCAGCAGCGTTAGATACCCAAGCTCCTACAATGAGCAGTTCTTC. Amino acids: CASSVRYPSSYNEQFF.

The rearrangement uses TRBV30 and TRBJ2-7, with 7 bases matching TRBD2. The germline V gene has CDR1 GTSNPN and CDR2 SVGIG (reference sequence). The CDR3 spans 12 residues. The CDR3 DNA sequence: TGTGCTTCGGGCGGGAGCTCCTACGAGCAGTACTTC. Translation: CASGGSSYEQYF.

The chain employs TRBV27 and TRBJ2-3, with D possibly being TRBD1 (6 bases). Trimming left V 8 bases short and J 2 bases short, with 11 bases between. This CDR3 has 13 residues. CDR1 and CDR2 (germline): MNHEY, SMNVEV (reference sequence). CDR3 protein: CASSGQFTDTQYF. The CDR3 DNA is TGTGCCAGCTCTGGACAGTTCACAGATACGCAGTATTTT.

This chain connects TRBV6-5 to TRBJ2-3; 8 bases are shared with TRBD2. V shed 6 bases, J shed 2 bases, and the junction held 4 bases outside the gene matches. This CDR3 has 14 residues. Germline V gene lookup returns CDR1 MNHEY and CDR2 SVGAGI. The chain's CDR3 is CASRRGGHTDTQYF. CDR3 bases: TGTGCCAGCAGACGGGGGGGGCACACAGATACGCAGTATTTT.

The table lists this clone with a few counts. The V gene is TRBV2, the J gene TRBJ2-2, with TRBD1 matching 10 bases. Germline V gene data show CDR1 as SNHLY and CDR2 as FYNNEI. V shed 6 bases and J 0 bases; nucleotides not matched to a gene: 19. This CDR3 spans 21 amino acids. The CDR3 DNA sequence: TGTGCCAGCAGCTACCCCGGGGGTGGGACAGGGGTTCCCACGAACACCGGGGAGCTGTTTTTT. Translating gives CASSYPGGGTGVPTNTGELFF.

This clone was counted a single time. The genes are TRBV5-4 and TRBJ2-1; TRBD1 matches at 9 bases. V dropped 3 bases and J dropped 4; count of bases not matched to a gene: 2. The CDR3 totals 14 residues. Looked up from germline, CDR1 is SGHNT and CDR2 is YYREEE (reference sequence). The CDR3 region is CASSSDRGYNEQFF. The DNA of the CDR3 is TGTGCCAGCAGCTCCGACAGGGGGTACAATGAGCAGTTCTTC.

In its sample, this clone was seen a few times. The chain is built from TRBV4-3 and TRBJ2-3; weak D call: TRBD2 (6 bases). CDR1 is LGHNA and CDR2 is YSLEER in the germline V gene. There are 16 residues in the CDR3. V was clipped by 0 bases and J by 6 bases, with 16 bases between them. DNA of the CDR3: TGCGCCAGCAGCCAAGATCTGGCACAGGCGGGGGATACGCAGTATTTT. It specifies CASSQDLAQAGDTQYF.

A note on this clone: In the same sample, other DNA sequences code for this CDR3. The chain employs TRBV5-6 and TRBJ2-3, with 7 bases lining up with TRBD2. CDR3 length: 16 residues. Looked up from germline, CDR1 is SGHDT and CDR2 is YYEEEE. V was pared by 4 bases and J by 3 bases, with 11 bases of the junction left unmatched. DNA of the CDR3: TGTGCCAGCAGCCTACGGGGAGGGCAGAGAACAGATACGCAGTATTTT. The encoded protein is CASSLRGGQRTDTQYF. The complete variable domain, with remaining parts taken from reference TRBV5-6 and TRBJ2-3, reads DAGVTQSPTHLIKTRGQQVTLRCSPKSGHDTVSWYQQALGQGPQFIFQYYEEEERQRGNFPDRFSGHQFPNYSSELNVNALLLGDSALYLCASSLRGGQRTDTQYFGPGTRLTVL.

The V gene is TRBV10-1, the J gene TRBJ2-5; D is perhaps TRBD1 (6 bases). The CDR3 is 14 residues long. Germline CDR1 is WNHNN and CDR2 is SYGVQD (reference sequence). V gave up 2 bases and J gave up 4 bases, with 11 bases separating them. For the CDR3, the DNA is TGCGCCAGCAGTGAGGGACGCAGGGGAGAGACCCAGTACTTC. Its translation: CASSEGRRGETQYF.

The chain couples TRBV27 to TRBJ2-5; 9 bases map to TRBD1. V shed 5 bases and J 2 bases; nucleotides not matched to a gene: 9. The germline V gene has CDR1 MNHEY and CDR2 SMNVEV (reference sequence). CDR3 length: 16 residues. DNA of the CDR3: TGTGCCAGCAGTACTGGACAGGGGTGGGCGCAAGAGACCCAGTACTTC. It translates to CASSTGQGWAQETQYF.

The sample holds one count of this clone. V and J are TRBV9 and TRBJ2-3; no firm D call. The CDR3 is 14 residues long. The V end lost 4 bases, the J end lost 6 bases, and 15 bases lay between the germline ends. Germline values: CDR1 SGDLS, CDR2 YYNGEE. CDR3 nucleotides: TGTGCCAGCAGCTCCCGCCTCGGGTGGGATACGCAGTATTTT. Its translation: CASSSRLGWDTQYF.

The genes are TRBV30 and TRBJ2-1; the match to TRBD2 covers 14 bases. The junction had 9 bases not matched to a gene; V was cut back by 0 bases and J by 8 bases. Germline V gene lookup returns CDR1 GTSNPN and CDR2 SVGIG (reference sequence). This CDR3 spans 17 amino acids. The CDR3 nucleotides read TGTGCCTGGAGTGTCCCGGGGACTAGCGGGAGTATATATGAGCAGTTCTTC. This gives the protein CAWSVPGTSGSIYEQFF. Variable domain in full (rest from reference TRBV30 and TRBJ2-1): SQTIHQWPATLVQPVGSPLSLECTVEGTSNPNLYWYRQAAGRGLQLLFYSVGIGQISSEVPQNLSASRPQDRQFILSSKKLLLSDSGFYLCAWSVPGTSGSIYEQFFGPGTRLTVL.

The chain recombines TRBV9 with TRBJ2-2, with 7 bases identical to TRBD2. Per germline, CDR1 SGDLS and CDR2 YYNGEE. V was clipped by 0 bases and J by 0 bases; unmatched bases: 2. This CDR3 comprises 16 residues. This CDR3 reads CASSVAAGTNTGELFF. Written as DNA, the CDR3 is TGTGCCAGCAGCGTAGCAGCGGGGACGAACACCGGGGAGCTGTTTTTT. The whole variable domain, filled in from reference TRBV9 and TRBJ2-2, reads DSGVTQTPKHLITATGQRVTLRCSPRSGDLSVYWYQQSLDQGLQFLIQYYNGEERAKGNILERFSAQQFPDLHSELNLSSLELGDSALYFCASSVAAGTNTGELFFGEGSRLTVL.

V and J are TRBV11-2 and TRBJ2-3; 9 nucleotides agree with TRBD2. Germline lookup yields CDR1 SGHAT and CDR2 FQNNGV. The V and J ends lost 1 base and 2 bases, in that order; junction bases with no gene match: 4. The CDR3 covers 16 residues. The CDR3 is CASSLGAGGFTDTQYF. The CDR3 region has the DNA TGTGCCAGCAGCTTAGGTGCGGGGGGGTTCACAGATACGCAGTATTTT.

The genes are TRBV19 and TRBJ2-7, with D perhaps TRBD1 (6 bases). The CDR3 is 16 amino acids. V lost 1 base to trimming and J lost 5 bases, with 18 bases between them. Germline V CDR1 and CDR2: LNHDA, SQIVND (reference sequence). The CDR3 loop reads CASSIAGAGILHEQYF. In DNA form, the CDR3 reads TGTGCCAGTAGTATAGCAGGGGCAGGGATTCTGCACGAGCAGTACTTC.

V is TRBV7-6 and J is TRBJ2-2; 9 positions match TRBD1. CDR3 length: 16 residues. Germline CDR1 SGHVS, CDR2 FNYEAQ. V shed 8 bases and J 1 base; nucleotides not matched to a gene: 8. This CDR3 is CASAKGQGMNTGELFF. The DNA for the CDR3 is TGTGCCAGCGCAAAGGGACAGGGTATGAACACCGGGGAGCTGTTTTTT. The full variable domain, completed using reference TRBV7-6 and TRBJ2-2, is GAGVSQSPRYKVTKRGQDVALRCDPISGHVSLYWYRQALGQGPEFLTYFNYEAQQDKSGLPNDRFSAERPEGSISTLTIQRTEQRDSAMYRCASAKGQGMNTGELFFGEGSRLTVL.

A note on this clone: A junction end diverges from the germline sequence, so it may reflect a read error. V is TRBV7-9 and J is TRBJ2-3; TRBD2 matches 7 bases. CDR3 length: 16 residues. The germline CDR1 and CDR2 sequences are SEHNR and FQNEAQ (reference sequence). DNA of the CDR3: TGTTCCAGCAGCTTACTGCGGGGGTCATCCACAGATACGCAGTATTTT. Translated, it gives CSSSLLRGSSTDTQYF.

The genes are TRBV7-2 and TRBJ2-3, with D possibly matching TRBD2 (6 bases). Germline CDR1 SGHTA, CDR2 FQGNSA. This CDR3 is built from 15 residues. V was trimmed by 2 bases and J by 2 bases, leaving 11 bases between them. The CDR3 loop is CASSLRAGYTDTQYF. CDR3 nucleotides: TGTGCCAGCAGCTTAAGGGCGGGATACACAGATACGCAGTATTTT.

The gene calls are TRBV19 and TRBJ1-5; 9 bases line up with TRBD1. V shed 4 bases, J shed 0 bases, and the junction held 7 bases outside the gene matches. The germline V gene has CDR1 LNHDA and CDR2 SQIVND (reference sequence). The CDR3 runs to 17 residues. CDR3 in DNA: TGTGCCAGTAGTAGGGGACAGGGCATTTATAGCAATCAGCCCCAGCATTTT. Protein product: CASSRGQGIYSNQPQHF.

This clone was observed once. The gene calls are TRBV7-2 and TRBJ2-7, with D maybe TRBD1 (5 bases). Trimming removed 1 base from V and 7 bases from J, with 17 bases in between. Per the germline V gene, CDR1 is SGHTA and CDR2 is FQGNSA. The CDR3 covers 15 residues. In DNA form, the CDR3 reads TGTGCCAGCAGCTTAGGTGGGGCGGTTACTGCTGAGCAGTACTTC. This sequence encodes CASSLGGAVTAEQYF.

The J gene is TRBJ1-1, the V gene TRBV28, with D possibly being TRBD1 (5 bases). The CDR3 extends over 15 amino acids. Germline lookup yields CDR1 MDHEN and CDR2 SYDVKM. The V end was cut by 3 bases, the J end by 9 bases, with 20 bases between. CDR3 amino acids: CASSFSRGGRNQAFF. CDR3 DNA: TGTGCCAGCAGTTTCTCGCGGGGGGGTAGGAACCAAGCTTTCTTT.